This T cell receptor (beta chain) was identified during a study of blood T cell repertoires in COVID-19. Study summary: Acute and convalescent COVID-19 specimens originated in the United States, Italy and Spain. Sources were T cells, B-cell-depleted T cells, or PBMCs; the material itself was cDNA or gDNA.

The authors' processing: Scientists estimated how many nucleated cells there were by amplifying reference gene primers. TCRdb's table, derived via immunoSEQ multiplex PCR, lists solely in-frame clones and lacks some. The V and J calls and the clone size are those of that table, but D and trimming were determined from the DNA. In the table there are about 150,000 clones, 75% to 90% of which are singletons. CDR1 and CDR2 (germline): MDHEN, SYDVKM. V lost 7 bases and J 8 bases, leaving 14 bases between the germline ends. The CDR3 totals 12 residues. The chain recombines TRBV28 with TRBJ1-2; maybe TRBD1 (5 bases). Sequencing was carried out using peripheral blood. The TCR sequence derives from a man older than 75 with acute or convalescent COVID-19. CDR3 sequence: CASTGGVSGYTF. The CDR3 region has the DNA TGTGCCAGCACCGGGGGGGTGAGCGGCTACACCTTC.